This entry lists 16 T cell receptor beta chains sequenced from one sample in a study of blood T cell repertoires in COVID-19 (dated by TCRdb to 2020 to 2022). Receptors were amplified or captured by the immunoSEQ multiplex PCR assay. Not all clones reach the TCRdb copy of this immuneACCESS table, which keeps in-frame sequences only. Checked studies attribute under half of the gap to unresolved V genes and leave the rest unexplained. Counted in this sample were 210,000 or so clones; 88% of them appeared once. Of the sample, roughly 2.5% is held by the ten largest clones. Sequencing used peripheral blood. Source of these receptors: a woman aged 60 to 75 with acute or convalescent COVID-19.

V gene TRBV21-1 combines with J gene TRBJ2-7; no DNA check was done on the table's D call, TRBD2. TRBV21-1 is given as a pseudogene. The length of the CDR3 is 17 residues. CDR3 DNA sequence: TGTGCCAGCAGCAAAGTAACTAGGTCGAGACTGGACTACGAGCAGTACTTC. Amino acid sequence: CASSKVTRSRLDYEQYF.

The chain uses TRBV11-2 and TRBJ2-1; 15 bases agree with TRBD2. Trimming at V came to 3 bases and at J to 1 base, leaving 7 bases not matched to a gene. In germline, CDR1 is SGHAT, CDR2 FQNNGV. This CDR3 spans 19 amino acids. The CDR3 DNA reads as TGTGCCAGCAGCTTCTGGACTAGCGGGGGGGCTCATTCCTACAATGAGCAGTTCTTC. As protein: CASSFWTSGGAHSYNEQFF.

The CDR3 spells CASSIRDRNSPLHF. CDR3 sequence (DNA): TGTGCCAGTAGTATCCGGGACAGAAATTCACCCCTCCACTTT. V gene TRBV19 combines with J gene TRBJ1-6; 7 positions match TRBD1. This CDR3 comprises 14 residues. Germline V gene sequence: CDR1 LNHDA, CDR2 SQIVND (reference sequence). With 3 bases clipped from V and 7 bases from J, the junction kept 3 bases outside the gene matches.

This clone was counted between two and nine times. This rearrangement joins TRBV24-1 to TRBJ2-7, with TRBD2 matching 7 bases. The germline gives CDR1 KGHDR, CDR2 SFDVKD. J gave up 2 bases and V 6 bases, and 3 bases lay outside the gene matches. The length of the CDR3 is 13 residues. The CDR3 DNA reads TGTGCCACCAGTCAAGCGGGGACCTACGAGCAGTACTTC. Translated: CATSQAGTYEQYF.

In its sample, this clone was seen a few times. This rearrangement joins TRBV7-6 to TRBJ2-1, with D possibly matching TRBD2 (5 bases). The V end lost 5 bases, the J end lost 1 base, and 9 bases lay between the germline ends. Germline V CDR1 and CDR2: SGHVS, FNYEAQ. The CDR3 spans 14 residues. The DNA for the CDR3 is TGTGCCAGCAGCCCAAGGGAGTCCTACAATGAGCAGTTCTTC. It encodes CASSPRESYNEQFF.

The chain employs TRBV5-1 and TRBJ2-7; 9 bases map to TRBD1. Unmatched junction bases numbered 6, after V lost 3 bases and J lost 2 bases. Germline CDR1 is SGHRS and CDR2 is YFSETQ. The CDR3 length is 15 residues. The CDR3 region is CASSWGQGPPYEQYF. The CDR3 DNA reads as TGCGCCAGCAGCTGGGGACAGGGACCCCCCTACGAGCAGTACTTC.

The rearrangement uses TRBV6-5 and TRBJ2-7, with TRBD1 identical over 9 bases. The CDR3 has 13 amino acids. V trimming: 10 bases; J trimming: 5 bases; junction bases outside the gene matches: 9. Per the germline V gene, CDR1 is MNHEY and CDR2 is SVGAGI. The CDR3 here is CAIGGQGQHEQYF. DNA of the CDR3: TGTGCCATCGGGGGACAGGGACAACACGAGCAGTACTTC.

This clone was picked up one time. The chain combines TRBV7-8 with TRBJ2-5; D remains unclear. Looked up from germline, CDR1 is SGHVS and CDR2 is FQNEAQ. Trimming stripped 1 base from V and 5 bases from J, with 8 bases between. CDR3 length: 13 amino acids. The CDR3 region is CASSLGYRETQYF. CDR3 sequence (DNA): TGTGCCAGCAGCTTAGGCTACCGGGAGACCCAGTACTTC.

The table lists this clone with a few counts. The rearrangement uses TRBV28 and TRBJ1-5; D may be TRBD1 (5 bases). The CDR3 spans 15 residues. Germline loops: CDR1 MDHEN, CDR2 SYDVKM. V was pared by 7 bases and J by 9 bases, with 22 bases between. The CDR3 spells CASIPGRSRGMPQHF. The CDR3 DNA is TGTGCCAGCATCCCCGGTAGGAGCCGGGGGATGCCCCAGCATTTT.

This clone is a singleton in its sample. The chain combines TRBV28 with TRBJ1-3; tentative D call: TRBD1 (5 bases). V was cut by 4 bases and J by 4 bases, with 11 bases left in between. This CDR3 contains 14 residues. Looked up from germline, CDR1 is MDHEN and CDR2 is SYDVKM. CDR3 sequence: CASSSQGPGNTIYF. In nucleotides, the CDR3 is TGTGCCAGCAGTTCCCAGGGTCCGGGAAACACCATATATTTT. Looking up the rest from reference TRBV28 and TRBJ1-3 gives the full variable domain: DVKVTQSSRYLVKRTGEKVFLECVQDMDHENMFWYRQDPGLGLRLIYFSYDVKMKEKGDIPEGYSVSREKKERFSLILESASTNQTSMYLCASSSQGPGNTIYFGEGSWLTVV.

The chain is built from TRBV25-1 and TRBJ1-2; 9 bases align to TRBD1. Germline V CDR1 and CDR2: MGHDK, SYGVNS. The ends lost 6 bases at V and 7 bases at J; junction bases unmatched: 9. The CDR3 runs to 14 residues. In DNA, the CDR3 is TGTGCCAGCAGAGATCCCGGGACAGGGACTGGCTACACCTTC. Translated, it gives CASRDPGTGTGYTF.

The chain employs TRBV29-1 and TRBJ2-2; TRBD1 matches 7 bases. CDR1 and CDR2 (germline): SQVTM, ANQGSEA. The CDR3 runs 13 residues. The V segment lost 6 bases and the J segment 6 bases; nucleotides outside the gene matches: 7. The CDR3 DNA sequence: TGCAGCGTGGGACCGGACAGGCCCGGGGAGCTGTTTTTT. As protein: CSVGPDRPGELFF.

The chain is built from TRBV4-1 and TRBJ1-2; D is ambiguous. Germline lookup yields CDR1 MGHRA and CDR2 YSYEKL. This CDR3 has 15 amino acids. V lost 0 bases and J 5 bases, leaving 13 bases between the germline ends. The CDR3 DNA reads TGCGCCAGCAGCCAAGACCCGGGATCCAATTATGGCTACACCTTC. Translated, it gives CASSQDPGSNYGYTF.

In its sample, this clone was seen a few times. CDR3 region: CASSPRQVSTGELFF. Here the CDR3 DNA reads TGTGCCAGCAGCCCAAGACAGGTTAGCACCGGGGAGCTGTTTTTT. V and J are TRBV5-6 and TRBJ2-2; D is possibly TRBD1 (6 bases). Germline V gene data show CDR1 as SGHDT and CDR2 as YYEEEE. The CDR3 is made up of 15 amino acids. V was shortened by 4 bases and J by 4 bases, with 14 bases between the two germline ends.

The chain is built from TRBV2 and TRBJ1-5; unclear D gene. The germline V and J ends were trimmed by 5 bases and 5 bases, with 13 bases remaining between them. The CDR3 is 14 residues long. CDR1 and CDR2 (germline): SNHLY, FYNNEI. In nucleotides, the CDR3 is TGTGCCAGCAGTTCTACAGCGGGAGATCAGCCCCAGCATTTT. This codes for CASSSTAGDQPQHF.

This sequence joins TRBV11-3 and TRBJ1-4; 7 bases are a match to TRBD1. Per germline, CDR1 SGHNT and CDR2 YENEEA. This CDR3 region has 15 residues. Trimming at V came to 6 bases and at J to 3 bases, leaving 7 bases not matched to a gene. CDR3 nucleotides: TGTGCCAGCAGTCATAAGACAGGGCCTAATGAAAAACTGTTTTTT. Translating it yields CASSHKTGPNEKLFF.